This TCR beta chain originates from a study of blood T cell repertoires in COVID-19. Study context: The cDNA or gDNA used as material had been derived from T cells, B-cell-depleted T cells, or PBMCs.

Only in-frame clones appear in the TCRdb table, and some are missing; sequencing was by immunoSEQ multiplex PCR. The sample includes roughly 400,000 clones, 91% seen only once; the top ten take around 0.94%. The germline CDR1 and CDR2 sequences are SGHNT and YENEEA. Trimming removed 6 bases from V and 0 bases from J; junction bases left unmatched: 8. The CDR3 loop spans 16 amino acids. Participants reported their clinical history, and cohort assignment relied on those reports. Exposed enrollees encountered a COVID-19 case at some point within 2 weeks before study entry. This clonotype was obtained from a woman aged 40-49 years who had been exposed to COVID-19. The V gene is TRBV11-3, the J gene TRBJ2-1; 7 bases line up with TRBD2. Sequencing was done on a sample of PBMCs or T cells enriched from blood (not recorded which). As DNA, the CDR3 is TGTGCCAGCAGACCGCCAGCGGGACCCTCCTACAATGAGCAGTTCTTC. Protein sequence: CASRPPAGPSYNEQFF.